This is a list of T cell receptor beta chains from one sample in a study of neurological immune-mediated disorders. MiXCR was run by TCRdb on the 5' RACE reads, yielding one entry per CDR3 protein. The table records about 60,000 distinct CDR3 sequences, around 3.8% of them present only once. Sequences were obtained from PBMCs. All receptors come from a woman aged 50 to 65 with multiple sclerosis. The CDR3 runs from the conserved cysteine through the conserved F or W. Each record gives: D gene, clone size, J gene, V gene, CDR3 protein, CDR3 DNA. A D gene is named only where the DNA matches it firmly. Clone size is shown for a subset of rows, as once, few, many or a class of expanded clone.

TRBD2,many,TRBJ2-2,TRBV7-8,CASSSPGLAGRYTGELFF,TGTGCCAGCAGCTCCCCCGGACTAGCGGGGAGATACACCGGGGAGCTGTTTTTT
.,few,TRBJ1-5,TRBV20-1,CSASSGNQPQNF,TGCAGTGCTAGTTCAGGCAATCAGCCCCAGAATTTT
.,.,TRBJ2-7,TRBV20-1,CSARDNSDEQYF,TGCAGTGCTAGAGATAATAGCGACGAGCAGTACTTC
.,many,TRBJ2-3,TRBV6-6,CASSQDFTDTQYF,TGTGCCAGCAGCCAGGACTTTACAGATACGCAGTATTTT
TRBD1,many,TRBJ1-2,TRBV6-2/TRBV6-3,CASSGRAGGNSDGYTF,TGTGCCAGCAGTGGACGGGCAGGGGGCAATTCGGATGGCTACACCTTC
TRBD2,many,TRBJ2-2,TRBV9,CASSVGGGNTGELFF,TGTGCCAGCAGCGTAGGCGGGGGGAACACCGGGGAGCTGTTTTTT
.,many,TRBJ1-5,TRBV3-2,CASSQVSDGNQPQHF,TGTGCCAGCAGCCAAGTGAGCGATGGCAATCAGCCCCAGCATTTT
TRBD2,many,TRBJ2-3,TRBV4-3,CASSQGGGFTDTQYF,TGCGCCAGCAGCCAGGGGGGGGGTTTCACAGATACGCAGTATTTT
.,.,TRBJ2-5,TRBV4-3,CASSQDISGQETQYF,TGCGCCAGCAGCCAAGATATAAGCGGCCAAGAGACCCAGTACTTC
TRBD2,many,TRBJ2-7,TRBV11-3,CASSLGRASREQYF,TGTGCCAGCAGCTTGGGGAGGGCCTCTCGGGAGCAGTACTTC
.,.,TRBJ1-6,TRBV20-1,CSARDGSGGSNSPLNF,TGCAGTGCTAGAGATGGGAGCGGGGGCAGTAATTCACCCCTCAACTTT
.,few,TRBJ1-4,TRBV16,CASSQSNPTPEKLFF,TGTGCCAGCAGCCAATCAAACCCTACGCCTGAAAAACTGTTTTTT
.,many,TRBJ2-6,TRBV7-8,CASSLESEGIASGANVLTF,TGTGCCAGCAGCTTAGAAAGTGAGGGGATAGCCTCTGGGGCCAACGTCCTGACTTTC
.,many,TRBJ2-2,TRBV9,CASSVNTGELFF,TGTGCCAGCAGCGTTAACACCGGGGAGCTGTTTTTT
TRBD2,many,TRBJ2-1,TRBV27,CASSPQAGNYNEQFF,TGTGCCAGCAGCCCTCAAGCGGGAAACTACAATGAGCAGTTCTTC
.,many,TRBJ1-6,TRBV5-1,CASSLGQSNNSPLHF,TGCGCCAGCAGCTTGGGACAGTCCAATAATTCACCCCTCCACTTT
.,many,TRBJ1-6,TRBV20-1,CSARDPETRENNSPLHF,TGCAGTGCTAGAGACCCCGAAACCAGGGAAAATAATTCACCCCTCCACTTT
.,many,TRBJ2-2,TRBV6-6,CASSYGARITGELFF,TGTGCCAGCAGTTACGGGGCTAGAATCACCGGGGAGCTGTTTTTT
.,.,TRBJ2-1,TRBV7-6,CASSPRRDEQFF,TGTGCCAGCAGCCCCCGCCGGGATGAGCAGTTCTTC
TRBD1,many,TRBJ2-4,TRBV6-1,CASSAGQNQNIQYF,TGTGCCAGCAGTGCGGGACAGAACCAAAACATTCAGTACTTC
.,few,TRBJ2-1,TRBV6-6,CASGSKGEDEQFF,TGTGCCAGCGGAAGTAAAGGTGAGGATGAGCAGTTCTTC
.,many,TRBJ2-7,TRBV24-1,CATSDSYTYEQYF,TGTGCCACCAGTGATTCCTACACCTACGAGCAGTACTTC
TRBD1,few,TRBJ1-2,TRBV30,CAWRRQGNYGYTF,TGTGCCTGGAGGCGACAGGGCAACTATGGCTACACCTTC
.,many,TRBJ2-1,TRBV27,CASSFYRSGNEQFF,TGTGCCAGCAGTTTTTACCGCTCGGGGAATGAGCAGTTCTTC
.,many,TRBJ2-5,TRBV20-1,CSARDSQETQYF,TGCAGTGCTAGGGACAGCCAAGAGACCCAGTACTTC
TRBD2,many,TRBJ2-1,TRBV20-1,CSARAWASGRANEQFF,TGCAGTGCTAGAGCATGGGCTAGCGGGAGGGCTAATGAGCAGTTCTTC